Listed below are T cell receptor beta chains from one sample, sequenced in a study of B cell selection in AIRE deficiency. Data came from immunoSEQ multiplex PCR; TCRdb stores just in-frame clones and leaves some out. This sample yields about 26,000 clones, of which approximately 90% are seen a single time; around 1.1% belongs to the top ten. The sequenced sample was CD4+CD25+ Tregs sorted from PBMCs. The receptor set was obtained from a human donor in good health. CDR3s include the opening cysteine and the closing phenylalanine or tryptophan. Fields, in order: J gene, V gene, clone size, D gene, CDR3 protein, CDR3 DNA. A D gene is named only where the DNA matches it firmly. The size entry is marked missing in some rows and otherwise reads once, few, many or a size class.

J gene: TRBJ1-1; V gene: TRBV6-5; clone size: NA; D gene: NA; CDR3 protein: CASSGQTEAFF; CDR3 DNA: TGTGCCAGCAGCGGACAGACCGAAGCTTTCTTT
J gene: TRBJ1-6; V gene: TRBV27; clone size: NA; D gene: NA; CDR3 protein: CASSLSGHLNSPLHF; CDR3 DNA: TGTGCCAGCAGTTTATCGGGACACTTAAATTCACCCCTCCACTTT
J gene: TRBJ2-5; V gene: TRBV7-2; clone size: NA; D gene: NA; CDR3 protein: CASSLAGETQYF; CDR3 DNA: TGTGCCAGCAGCTTAGCTGGGGAGACCCAGTACTTC
J gene: TRBJ2-7; V gene: TRBV27; clone size: NA; D gene: NA; CDR3 protein: CASRSQGEGPQQYF; CDR3 DNA: TGTGCCAGCAGATCTCAGGGTGAGGGGCCTCAGCAGTACTTC
J gene: TRBJ1-5; V gene: TRBV6-6; clone size: NA; D gene: NA; CDR3 protein: CASSQDSQPQHF; CDR3 DNA: TGTGCCAGCAGTCAGGATAGCCAGCCCCAGCATTTT
J gene: TRBJ2-5; V gene: TRBV7-8; clone size: few; D gene: NA; CDR3 protein: CASSLDESQETQYF; CDR3 DNA: TGTGCCAGCAGCCTTGACGAGTCCCAAGAGACCCAGTACTTC
J gene: TRBJ2-5; V gene: TRBV7-9; clone size: NA; D gene: TRBD2; CDR3 protein: CASSLRRSGGTETQYF; CDR3 DNA: TGTGCCAGCAGCTTAAGGAGAAGCGGGGGGACAGAGACCCAGTACTTC
J gene: TRBJ1-6; V gene: TRBV5-1; clone size: NA; D gene: NA; CDR3 protein: CASQGSYNSPLHF; CDR3 DNA: TGCGCCAGCCAGGGTTCCTATAATTCACCCCTCCACTTT
J gene: TRBJ1-2; V gene: TRBV5-1; clone size: NA; D gene: NA; CDR3 protein: CASRAANYGYTF; CDR3 DNA: TGCGCCAGCAGAGCAGCTAACTATGGCTACACCTTC
J gene: TRBJ2-1; V gene: TRBV6-5; clone size: NA; D gene: TRBD2; CDR3 protein: CASSSVAGVNEQFF; CDR3 DNA: TGTGCCAGCAGTAGCGTAGCGGGGGTTAATGAGCAGTTCTTC
J gene: TRBJ1-5; V gene: TRBV28; clone size: NA; D gene: NA; CDR3 protein: CASNVGSEPQHF; CDR3 DNA: TGTGCCAGTAACGTCGGTAGCGAGCCCCAGCATTTT
J gene: TRBJ2-5; V gene: TRBV4-2; clone size: NA; D gene: TRBD2; CDR3 protein: CASSQGSSGGAEFETQYF; CDR3 DNA: TGTGCCAGCAGCCAAGGTTCGAGCGGGGGGGCCGAGTTTGAGACCCAGTACTTC
J gene: TRBJ2-5; V gene: TRBV7-6; clone size: NA; D gene: NA; CDR3 protein: CASSGRGRRETQYF; CDR3 DNA: TGTGCCAGCAGCGGACGAGGCAGGAGAGAGACCCAGTACTTC
J gene: TRBJ2-5; V gene: TRBV15; clone size: NA; D gene: NA; CDR3 protein: CATSIQGGSQETQYF; CDR3 DNA: TGTGCCACCAGCATCCAGGGAGGTTCCCAAGAGACCCAGTACTTC
J gene: TRBJ2-1; V gene: TRBV25-1; clone size: NA; D gene: NA; CDR3 protein: CASSESLYYVF; CDR3 DNA: TGTGCCAGCAGTGAATCACTGTATTACGTCTTC
J gene: TRBJ1-2; V gene: TRBV5-1; clone size: NA; D gene: NA; CDR3 protein: CASSPGLYYGYTF; CDR3 DNA: TGCGCCAGCAGTCCGGGCTTGTACTATGGCTACACCTTC
J gene: TRBJ1-4; V gene: TRBV2; clone size: NA; D gene: NA; CDR3 protein: CASKGGGSNEKLFF; CDR3 DNA: TGTGCCAGCAAGGGGGGTGGGTCTAATGAAAAACTGTTTTTT
J gene: TRBJ1-1; V gene: TRBV6-6; clone size: NA; D gene: NA; CDR3 protein: CASSPSLGPGAFF; CDR3 DNA: TGTGCCAGCAGCCCCAGCTTGGGTCCAGGGGCTTTCTTT
J gene: TRBJ2-5; V gene: TRBV28; clone size: NA; D gene: TRBD1; CDR3 protein: CASSADRGQETQYF; CDR3 DNA: TGTGCCAGCAGTGCCGACAGGGGTCAAGAGACCCAGTACTTC
J gene: TRBJ2-3; V gene: TRBV2; clone size: NA; D gene: NA; CDR3 protein: CASSEADTQYF; CDR3 DNA: TGTGCCAGCAGTGAAGCAGATACGCAGTATTTT
J gene: TRBJ1-1; V gene: TRBV19; clone size: NA; D gene: NA; CDR3 protein: CASSMETEGNTEAFF; CDR3 DNA: TGTGCCAGTAGTATGGAGACCGAGGGGAACACTGAAGCTTTCTTT
J gene: TRBJ1-5; V gene: TRBV5-5; clone size: NA; D gene: NA; CDR3 protein: CASSWTVYSNQPQHF; CDR3 DNA: TGTGCCAGCAGCTGGACAGTCTATAGCAATCAGCCCCAGCATTTT
J gene: TRBJ1-6; V gene: TRBV6-1; clone size: NA; D gene: NA; CDR3 protein: CASSEEDFDSPLHF; CDR3 DNA: TGTGCCAGCAGTGAAGAAGACTTCGATTCACCCCTCCACTTT
J gene: TRBJ1-2; V gene: TRBV19; clone size: NA; D gene: NA; CDR3 protein: CASSLRTQRGYGYTF; CDR3 DNA: TGTGCCAGTAGCCTTAGGACGCAAAGGGGATATGGCTACACCTTC
J gene: TRBJ1-1; V gene: TRBV5-8; clone size: NA; D gene: NA; CDR3 protein: CASSFRGSGTEAFF; CDR3 DNA: TGTGCCAGCAGCTTCCGAGGGTCGGGCACTGAAGCTTTCTTT
J gene: TRBJ2-7; V gene: TRBV6-5; clone size: NA; D gene: NA; CDR3 protein: CASSYKGGSYEQYF; CDR3 DNA: TGTGCCAGCAGTTACAAAGGGGGCTCCTACGAGCAGTACTTC
J gene: TRBJ2-5; V gene: TRBV28; clone size: NA; D gene: NA; CDR3 protein: CASNGGRVETQYF; CDR3 DNA: TGTGCCAGCAACGGGGGGCGCGTGGAGACCCAGTACTTC
J gene: TRBJ1-2; V gene: TRBV6-5; clone size: NA; D gene: TRBD1; CDR3 protein: CASSTLDRGSGYTF; CDR3 DNA: TGTGCCAGCAGTACACTCGACAGGGGTTCCGGCTACACCTTC
J gene: TRBJ1-1; V gene: TRBV7-2; clone size: NA; D gene: TRBD1; CDR3 protein: CASSDRDRGGTEAFF; CDR3 DNA: TGTGCCAGCAGTGACAGGGACAGGGGAGGAACTGAAGCTTTCTTT
J gene: TRBJ2-5; V gene: TRBV5-1; clone size: NA; D gene: NA; CDR3 protein: CASSVISGAETQYF; CDR3 DNA: TGCGCCAGCAGTGTTATATCAGGGGCTGAGACCCAGTACTTC
J gene: TRBJ1-4; V gene: TRBV30; clone size: NA; D gene: NA; CDR3 protein: CAWRGMEEKLFF; CDR3 DNA: TGTGCCTGGCGGGGGATGGAGGAAAAACTGTTTTTT
J gene: TRBJ2-7; V gene: TRBV4-2; clone size: NA; D gene: TRBD1; CDR3 protein: CASSPRTGLFSYEQYF; CDR3 DNA: TGTGCCAGCAGCCCGCGGACAGGGCTCTTCTCCTACGAGCAGTACTTC
J gene: TRBJ2-7; V gene: TRBV30; clone size: once; D gene: TRBD1; CDR3 protein: CAWSSGGEQYF; CDR3 DNA: TGTGCCTGGAGTTCAGGGGGCGAGCAGTACTTC
J gene: TRBJ2-3; V gene: TRBV6-5; clone size: NA; D gene: NA; CDR3 protein: CASRGKVGDTQYF; CDR3 DNA: TGTGCCAGCAGAGGCAAGGTGGGAGATACGCAGTATTTT
J gene: TRBJ2-2; V gene: TRBV11-3; clone size: NA; D gene: TRBD1; CDR3 protein: CASSVDRATGELFF; CDR3 DNA: TGTGCCAGCAGCGTCGACAGGGCCACCGGGGAGCTGTTTTTT
J gene: TRBJ1-4; V gene: TRBV7-9; clone size: NA; D gene: TRBD1; CDR3 protein: CASSLARGRYEKLFF; CDR3 DNA: TGTGCCAGCAGCTTAGCTAGGGGGCGGTATGAAAAACTGTTTTTT
J gene: TRBJ2-1; V gene: TRBV29-1; clone size: NA; D gene: TRBD1; CDR3 protein: CSVARTGAVNEQFF; CDR3 DNA: TGCAGCGTTGCTAGGACAGGGGCGGTCAATGAGCAGTTCTTC
J gene: TRBJ2-7; V gene: TRBV7-2; clone size: NA; D gene: TRBD2; CDR3 protein: CASSQQGLVKDEQYF; CDR3 DNA: TGTGCCAGCAGCCAACAGGGACTAGTGAAGGACGAGCAGTACTTC
J gene: TRBJ1-6; V gene: TRBV6-4; clone size: NA; D gene: NA; CDR3 protein: CASSLLSGSPLHF; CDR3 DNA: TGTGCCAGCAGTCTTCTTTCAGGGTCACCCCTCCACTTT
J gene: TRBJ1-1; V gene: TRBV19; clone size: NA; D gene: NA; CDR3 protein: CASSPRGAGAEAFF; CDR3 DNA: TGTGCCAGTAGTCCCAGGGGCGCGGGCGCTGAAGCTTTCTTT
J gene: TRBJ2-3; V gene: TRBV5-6; clone size: NA; D gene: TRBD2; CDR3 protein: CASSLGLATDTQYF; CDR3 DNA: TGTGCCAGCAGCCTGGGACTAGCGACAGATACGCAGTATTTT
J gene: TRBJ1-1; V gene: TRBV29-1; clone size: NA; D gene: NA; CDR3 protein: CSVRRTVGTEAFF; CDR3 DNA: TGCAGCGTCCGACGGACGGTGGGCACTGAAGCTTTCTTT